These 28 T cell receptor beta chains came from one sample sequenced in a study of blood T cell repertoires in COVID-19. Clones were read by immunoSEQ multiplex PCR, and TCRdb kept only the in-frame ones, dropping some. Of around 220,000 clones listed, 90% to 95% are singletons. The sequencing input was PBMCs or T cells enriched from blood (not recorded which). The receptor source for this set is a woman under 30 who had recovered from COVID-19.

V usage is TRBV2 and J usage is TRBJ1-2, with 9 bases lining up with TRBD1. The J segment lost 6 bases and the V segment lost 2 bases, leaving 7 bases of the junction unmatched. Germline CDR1 reads SNHLY; CDR2 reads FYNNEI. The CDR3 sequence is 15 residues long. Here the CDR3 DNA reads TGTGCCAGCAGTGAACAAGGGACAGGGTATAATGGCTACACCTTC. Translated: CASSEQGTGYNGYTF.

V gene TRBV5-1 combines with J gene TRBJ2-7; 7 bases line up with TRBD2. With 1 base clipped from V and 3 bases from J, the junction kept 4 bases outside the gene matches. There are 14 residues in the CDR3. Looked up from germline, CDR1 is SGHRS and CDR2 is YFSETQ. The CDR3 DNA reads as TGCGCCAGCAGCTTGTTGTCTAGCGGCTACGAGCAGTACTTC. Residues: CASSLLSSGYEQYF.

This rearrangement joins TRBV19 to TRBJ1-1, with D possibly matching TRBD1 (6 bases). CDR1 and CDR2 from the germline V gene are LNHDA and SQIVND (reference sequence). There are 15 residues in the CDR3. The V gene lost 3 bases and the J gene lost 1 base, with 12 bases spanning the gap. The CDR3 nucleotides are TGTGCCAGTAGTATTACGGGGGGCCCGAACACTGAAGCTTTCTTT. Protein product: CASSITGGPNTEAFF.

CDR3 nucleotides: TGTGCCAGCAGCTTTGTTAAGCAGGGCAATGAGCAGTTCTTC. It yields the protein CASSFVKQGNEQFF. The chain uses TRBV7-2 and TRBJ2-1; perhaps TRBD1 as D (5 bases). The V gene lost 3 bases and the J gene lost 6 bases, with 12 bases spanning the gap. Germline CDR1 reads SGHTA; CDR2 reads FQGNSA. The CDR3 covers 14 residues.

The chain joins TRBV12-3 or TRBV12-4 to TRBJ1-2; D unresolved. The CDR3 is 12 amino acids. Trimming left V 2 bases short and J 7 bases short, with 8 bases between. The CDR3 is CASSLSVPGYTF. In nucleotides, the CDR3 is TGTGCCAGCAGTTTATCGGTTCCTGGCTACACCTTC.

The chain carries TRBV10-3 and TRBJ1-6; 9 bases are a match to TRBD1. The CDR3 sequence is 14 residues long. V was pared by 2 bases and J by 7 bases, with 0 bases of the junction left unmatched. CDR1 and CDR2 from the germline V gene are ENHRY and SYGVKD. Written as DNA, the CDR3 is TGTGCCATCAGTGAGGACAGGGGGAATTCACCCCTCCACTTT. Amino acids: CAISEDRGNSPLHF.

The chain couples TRBV10-3 to TRBJ1-1; weak D call: TRBD1 (6 bases). The CDR3 totals 13 residues. Trimming shortened V by 8 bases and J by 1 base, and 11 bases separated the two germline ends. CDR1 and CDR2 from the germline V gene are ENHRY and SYGVKD. This CDR3 reads CAIASDRNTEAFF. CDR3 DNA sequence: TGTGCCATCGCTTCGGACAGGAACACTGAAGCTTTCTTT.

This clone was counted once. This rearrangement joins TRBV29-1 to TRBJ2-7; no clear D. The CDR3 has 11 residues. Trimming shortened V by 6 bases and J by 3 bases, and 9 bases separated the two germline ends. Germline CDR1 reads SQVTM; CDR2 reads ANQGSEA. CDR3 amino acids: CSVSVGYEQYF. CDR3 nucleotide sequence: TGCAGCGTCTCGGTCGGCTACGAGCAGTACTTC.

This rearrangement joins TRBV5-5 to TRBJ2-7, with 12 nucleotides matching TRBD2. The CDR3 sequence is 16 residues long. Germline CDR1 is SGHKS and CDR2 is YYEKEE (reference sequence). The ends lost 4 bases at V and 0 bases at J; junction bases unmatched: 5. As DNA, the CDR3 is TGTGCCAGCAGCCCCGGACTAGCGGGAAACTCCTACGAGCAGTACTTC. Translated: CASSPGLAGNSYEQYF.

The chain recombines TRBV15 with TRBJ1-1; a weak D match, TRBD1 (5 bases). The CDR3 is made up of 14 amino acids. V was clipped by 1 base and J by 3 bases, with 9 bases between them. The germline V gene has CDR1 LNHNV and CDR2 YYDKDF (reference sequence). The CDR3 loop is CATSRGLTDTEAFF. CDR3 bases: TGTGCCACCAGCAGAGGATTGACAGACACTGAAGCTTTCTTT.

CDR3 nucleotide sequence: TGCGCCAGCAGCTCACCTAGCGCGAGCTCCTACAATGAGCAGTTCTTC. Its translation: CASSSPSASSYNEQFF. V is TRBV4-1 and J is TRBJ2-1; TRBD2 is a possible D gene (6 bases). From germline, CDR1 is MGHRA and CDR2 YSYEKL. V gave up 5 bases and J gave up 0 bases, with 14 bases separating them. The CDR3 covers 16 residues.

The CDR3 is CASSPPSRAANEQFF. CDR3 in DNA: TGTGCCAGCTCACCACCATCGAGAGCGGCAAATGAGCAGTTCTTC. The chain employs TRBV18 and TRBJ2-1; possible D gene TRBD2, 5 bases. CDR1 is KGHSH, CDR2 LQKENI, per germline. V lost 0 bases and J 7 bases, leaving 13 bases between the germline ends. This CDR3 region has 15 residues.

This rearrangement joins TRBV27 to TRBJ2-1; a possible D gene is TRBD1 (6 bases). The V gene's germline CDR1 is MNHEY and CDR2 SMNVEV (reference sequence). The CDR3 has 16 amino acids. The germline V and J ends were trimmed by 2 bases and 2 bases, with 13 bases remaining between them. CDR3 sequence (DNA): TGTGCCAGCAGTTTAGCAAGGGGGACCCCCTACAATGAGCAGTTCTTC. It specifies CASSLARGTPYNEQFF.

The chain uses TRBV4-1 and TRBJ2-6; the match to TRBD1 covers 12 bases. Germline V gene lookup returns CDR1 MGHRA and CDR2 YSYEKL. The CDR3 spans 18 residues. Unmatched junction bases numbered 2, after V lost 0 bases and J lost 2 bases. CDR3 nucleotide sequence: TGCGCCAGCAGCCAAGAGGGGACAGGGGGCGCTGGGGCCAACGTCCTGACTTTC. It codes for CASSQEGTGGAGANVLTF.

The rearrangement links TRBV7-6 to TRBJ1-1; no clear D. V was trimmed by 5 bases and J by 0 bases, leaving 13 bases between them. Germline CDR1 reads SGHVS; CDR2 reads FNYEAQ. The CDR3 is 15 residues long. This CDR3 is CASSPRQTVNTEAFF. The CDR3 coding sequence is TGTGCCAGCAGCCCTCGCCAGACTGTGAACACTGAAGCTTTCTTT.

The chain uses TRBV5-1 and TRBJ1-1; D unclear. Germline values: CDR1 SGHRS, CDR2 YFSETQ. CDR3 length: 13 residues. Between the trimmed V and J ends, which lost 4 bases and 1 base, there was a span of 8 bases. CDR3 region: CASSNRENTEAFF. CDR3 bases: TGCGCCAGCAGCAACCGGGAGAACACTGAAGCTTTCTTT. The entire variable domain, with the rest obtained from reference TRBV5-1 and TRBJ1-1, is as follows: KAGVTQTPRYLIKTRGQQVTLSCSPISGHRSVSWYQQTPGQGLQFLFEYFSETQRNKGNFPGRFSGRQFSNSRSEMNVSTLELGDSALYLCASSNRENTEAFFGQGTRLTVV.

The chain has TRBV11-3 and TRBJ2-7; D remains ambiguous. Germline V gene lookup returns CDR1 SGHNT and CDR2 YENEEA. V gave up 1 base and J gave up 5 bases, with 6 bases separating them. The CDR3 loop spans 12 amino acids. The CDR3 nucleotides are TGTGCCAGCAGCTTAGTTCCTGACGAGCAGTACTTC. Its translation: CASSLVPDEQYF.

The genes are TRBV5-3 and TRBJ2-5; D is possibly TRBD1 (5 bases). TRBV5-3 falls under the ORF class, with uncertain function. The CDR3 loop spans 13 amino acids. The V and J ends lost 0 bases and 6 bases respectively, with 9 bases between them. DNA of the CDR3: TGTGCCAGAAGCTTGGGGGGCCCGAAGACCCAGTACTTC. Its protein is CARSLGGPKTQYF.

V is TRBV20-1 and J is TRBJ2-1; 7 bases map to TRBD1. The V segment lost 3 bases and the J segment 12 bases; nucleotides outside the gene matches: 5. Germline V lookup: CDR1 DFQATT, CDR2 SNEGSKA (reference sequence). This CDR3 contains 11 residues. CDR3 protein: CSASGQEAQFF. CDR3 in DNA: TGCAGTGCTAGTGGACAGGAGGCGCAGTTCTTC.

The V and J genes are TRBV28 and TRBJ1-2; TRBD1 is a possible D gene (5 bases). CDR3 length: 15 amino acids. The V end was cut by 4 bases, the J end by 6 bases, with 18 bases between. Germline loops: CDR1 MDHEN, CDR2 SYDVKM. In nucleotides, the CDR3 is TGTGCCAGCAGTTCGTCCCTGGGGCAGGGTAATGGCTACACCTTC. It is translated as CASSSSLGQGNGYTF.

This clone came up once. The chain carries TRBV7-9 and TRBJ2-7, with D unresolved. With 2 bases removed from V and 6 bases from J, the gap between germline ends came to 14 bases. The CDR3 contains 14 residues. Germline loops: CDR1 SEHNR, CDR2 FQNEAQ (reference sequence). In DNA form, the CDR3 reads TGTGCCAGCAGCTTATATACGATCCCGGGCGAGCAGTACTTC. Translated: CASSLYTIPGEQYF.

The V gene is TRBV4-2, the J gene TRBJ2-1, with D tentatively TRBD2 (6 bases). The germline CDR1 and CDR2 sequences are LGHNA and YNFKEQ. This CDR3 spans 15 amino acids. Trimming cost V 3 bases and J 0 bases, with 9 bases left between them. Here the CDR3 DNA reads TGTGCCAGCAGCCACCCCGGGGGCTCCTACAATGAGCAGTTCTTC. Its protein is CASSHPGGSYNEQFF.

This clone came up once. CDR3 region: CASSLLAGGPGDEQFF. CDR3 in DNA: TGCGCCAGCAGCCTTCTAGCGGGGGGGCCCGGGGATGAGCAGTTCTTC. This rearrangement joins TRBV5-1 to TRBJ2-1, with TRBD2 matching 12 bases. CDR1 is SGHRS, CDR2 YFSETQ, per germline. J lost 8 bases, V lost 4 bases, and 10 bases had no gene match. CDR3 length equals 16 residues.

The chain is built from TRBV4-3 and TRBJ2-7; TRBD1 is a possible D gene (5 bases). Per germline, CDR1 LGHNA and CDR2 YSLEER. V was trimmed by 4 bases and J by 1 base, leaving 11 bases between them. This CDR3 spans 14 amino acids. CDR3 region: CASSPDSLSYEQYF. The DNA of the CDR3 is TGCGCCAGCAGCCCCGACAGTCTTTCCTACGAGCAGTACTTC.

The J gene is TRBJ1-3, the V gene TRBV6-5; D remains unclear. In germline, CDR1 is MNHEY, CDR2 SVGAGI. CDR3 length: 16 amino acids. V lost 3 bases and J 4 bases, leaving 16 bases between the germline ends. CDR3 in DNA: TGTGCCAGCAGTTATTTACGGCCGGGCGGGGGAAACACCATATATTTT. It specifies CASSYLRPGGGNTIYF.

This chain uses TRBV6-1 with TRBJ1-2, with TRBD1 matching 8 bases. This CDR3 region has 12 residues. Trimming removed 3 bases from V and 8 bases from J; junction bases left unmatched: 2. Germline-derived CDR1 and CDR2 are MNHNS and SASEGT. CDR3 residues: CASSDRGQGYTF. The CDR3 region has the DNA TGTGCCAGCAGTGACAGGGGGCAAGGCTACACCTTC.

The V and J genes are TRBV5-5 and TRBJ2-7; 8 bases align to TRBD1. CDR3 length: 15 amino acids. V was pared by 4 bases and J by 2 bases, with 8 bases of the junction left unmatched. The germline V gene encodes CDR1 SGHKS and CDR2 YYEKEE (reference sequence). CDR3 protein: CASSLRQGNPYEQYF. In nucleotides, the CDR3 is TGTGCCAGCAGCCTGCGACAGGGGAACCCCTACGAGCAGTACTTC.

This chain joins TRBV5-6 and TRBJ2-4; D not certain. The CDR3 extends over 15 amino acids. The germline gives CDR1 SGHDT, CDR2 YYEEEE. The germline V and J ends were trimmed by 4 bases and 8 bases, with 19 bases remaining between them. The CDR3 loop is CASSDSRSAWDIQYF. The CDR3 bases are TGTGCCAGCAGCGATAGCAGATCCGCCTGGGACATTCAGTACTTC.